This T cell receptor (beta chain) was captured in a study of blood T cell repertoires in COVID-19. Study context: T cells, B-cell-depleted T cells, or PBMCs provided the cDNA or gDNA that served as material.

Remarks on this clone: The same CDR3 is also encoded by other DNA sequences in this sample.

Participants spanned ages about 18 to 100 years and resided in roughly 22 US areas. Participants reported their clinical history, and cohort assignment relied on those reports. The V gene's germline CDR1 is KGHSH and CDR2 LQKENI. The CDR3 loop spans 12 amino acids. The germline V and J ends were trimmed by 6 bases and 1 base, with 5 bases remaining between them. Source study methods: It was from reference gene primer amplification that nucleated cell counts were estimated. Profiled with immunoSEQ multiplex PCR; TCRdb holds only in-frame clones, not every one. Clone size and V and J calls were adopted from that table, with D and trimming inferred from the DNA. The sample lists about 350,000 clones, around 87% occurring once.

The chain combines TRBV18 with TRBJ2-3, with D possibly matching TRBD2 (5 bases). The sample was PBMCs or T cells enriched from blood (not recorded which). The sequence was collected from a woman in her twenties or thirties who had recovered from COVID-19. The CDR3 region has the DNA TGTGCCAGCTCCGGGGGCACAGATACGCAGTATTTT. It is translated as CASSGGTDTQYF. Full variable domain (remainder filled in from reference TRBV18 and TRBJ2-3): NAGVMQNPRHLVRRRGQEARLRCSPMKGHSHVYWYRQLPEEGLKFMVYLQKENIIDESGMPKERFSAEFPKEGPSILRIQQVVRGDSAAYFCASSGGTDTQYFGPGTRLTVL.